The sequence of this T cell receptor beta chain was determined in a study of blood T cells in healthy people across ages. Study outcomes and limitations: A greater number of naive CD4+ cells and higher diversity distinguished long-lived donors from aged donors.

Between the trimmed V and J ends, which lost 8 bases and 5 bases, there was a span of 9 bases. The CDR3 extends over 12 amino acids. Germline V CDR1 and CDR2: KGHSH, LQKENI. This clonotype was counted at least ten times. Its antigen remains unknown. Roughly 9.2 milliliters was the volume of peripheral blood drawn from each donor. A J-beta primer mix and a sample-barcoded 5' primer were used in a second PCR of roughly 6 to 11 cycles. TCRdb reprocessed the 5' RACE reads via MiXCR and lists one record per CDR3 protein. The table records roughly 900,000 distinct CDR3 sequences, about 30% of them present only once.

The sequenced sample consisted of blood. The J gene is TRBJ1-4, the V gene TRBV18; D is possibly TRBD1 (5 bases). This TCR was recovered from a woman of 80 years or more in good health. The CDR3 DNA reads TGTGCCAGCAGTCGGGGGAATGAAAAACTGTTTTTT. It is translated as CASSRGNEKLFF.